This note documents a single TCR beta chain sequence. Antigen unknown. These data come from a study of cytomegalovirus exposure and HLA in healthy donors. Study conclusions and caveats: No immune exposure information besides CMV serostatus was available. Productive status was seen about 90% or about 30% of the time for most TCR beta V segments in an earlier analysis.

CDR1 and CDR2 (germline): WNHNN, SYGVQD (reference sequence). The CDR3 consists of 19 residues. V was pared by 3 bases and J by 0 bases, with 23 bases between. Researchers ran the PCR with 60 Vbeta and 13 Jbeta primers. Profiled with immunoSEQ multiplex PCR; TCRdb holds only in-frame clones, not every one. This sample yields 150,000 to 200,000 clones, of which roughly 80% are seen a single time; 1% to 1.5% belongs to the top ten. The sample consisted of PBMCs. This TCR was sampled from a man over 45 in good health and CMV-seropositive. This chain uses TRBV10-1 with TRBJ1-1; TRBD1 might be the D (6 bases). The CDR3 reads CASSDRQALSVGLNTEAFF. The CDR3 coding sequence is TGCGCCAGCAGTGACAGACAGGCCCTCTCGGTCGGACTGAACACTGAAGCTTTCTTT.